These 5 T cell receptor beta chains originate from one sample sequenced in a study of T cells in Graves' hyperthyroidism and ophthalmopathy (dated 2019 in TCRdb). Receptor amplification or capture employed multiplex PCR. Sequenced on an Illumina HiSeq 2000. Amplification of TCR beta CDR3 regions was carried out from RNA transcripts. For the first round of RT-PCR on the TCR CDR3, the HTBI primer set was used together with the Qiagen OneStep RT-PCR kit. The public reads were run again by TCRdb, first through fastp at Q25 and then through MiXCR, and only productive beta chains were kept. For every CDR3 protein sequence, its rows merge into one entry that carries the most common genes and DNA. For this sample there are under 250,000 distinct CDR3 sequences; approximately 25% appear just once. The top ten constitute roughly 35% of the sample. The sequenced sample was blood. The origin of the receptors is a woman aged 40 to 49 with Graves' ophthalmopathy.

The chain is built from TRBV7-2 and TRBJ1-5, with D uncertain. V lost 5 bases and J 0 bases, leaving 8 bases between the germline ends. Germline lookup yields CDR1 SGHTA and CDR2 FQGNSA. The CDR3 sequence is 14 residues long. In DNA form, the CDR3 reads TGTGCCAGCAGCGAAGGACCTAGCAATCAGCCCCAGCATTTT. It translates to CASSEGPSNQPQHF.

This clonotype was seen ten or more times. The chain has TRBV2 and TRBJ1-3, with D perhaps matching TRBD1 (6 bases). CDR3 length: 13 residues. Germline V gene sequence: CDR1 SNHLY, CDR2 FYNNEI. V was shortened by 8 bases and J by 0 bases, with 8 bases between the two germline ends. Written as DNA, the CDR3 is TGTGCCAGCCGACAGGACTCTGGAAACACCATATATTTT. The encoded protein is CASRQDSGNTIYF.

The chain couples TRBV19 to TRBJ2-5; TRBD1 matches at 7 bases. CDR3 size: 13 residues. V lost 3 bases, J lost 5 bases, and 3 bases stayed unmatched. Per the germline V gene, CDR1 is LNHDA and CDR2 is SQIVND (reference sequence). Written as DNA, the CDR3 is TGTGCCAGTAGTATCGACAGGGCGGAGACCCAGTACTTC. As protein: CASSIDRAETQYF.

This clonotype was detected ten times or more. The chain carries TRBV2 and TRBJ1-1, with 10 bases aligning to TRBD1. Germline V gives CDR1 SNHLY, CDR2 FYNNEI. This CDR3 is built from 16 residues. Trimming cost V 10 bases and J 1 base; bases outside gene matches: 12. CDR3 sequence reads: CAIPQGTGDQNTEAFF. The CDR3 DNA follows: TGTGCCATCCCGCAGGGGACAGGGGACCAGAACACTGAAGCTTTCTTT. Together with reference TRBV2 and TRBJ1-1, the CDR3 gives the full variable domain: EPEVTQTPSHQVTQMGQEVILRCVPISNHLYFYWYRQILGQKVEFLVSFYNNEISEKSEIFDDQFSVERPDGSNFTLKIRSTKLEDSAMYFCAIPQGTGDQNTEAFFGQGTRLTVV.

This chain links TRBV12-3 or TRBV12-4 with TRBJ2-7; D is perhaps TRBD2 (6 bases). CDR3 length: 13 residues. Trimming cost V 6 bases and J 6 bases, with 15 bases left between them. The CDR3 sequence: CASSSSPRGEQYF. The CDR3 DNA follows: TGTGCCAGCAGCTCAAGCCCGCGGGGCGAGCAGTACTTC.